The 21 T cell receptor beta chains in this list originate from one sample, sequenced in a study of regulatory T cells in long-lasting Graves disease. Time point meaning: persistent/refractory GD, antithyroid drugs over 5 years with positive TRAb. Making the TCR library involved RNA that had been extracted from PBMCs. HTBI primers from iRepertoire and Arm-PCR of CDR3 regions yielded the TCR beta libraries. One entry per CDR3 protein, called by TCRdb with MiXCR from the multiplex PCR reads. The repertoire holds approximately 400,000 distinct CDR3 sequences, approximately 23% seen once, with around 30% in the top ten. Source: peripheral blood mononuclear cells (PBMCs), taken when the disease was refractory, from a patient treated with antithyroid drugs. The receptors originated from a woman aged 40 to 50 with Graves disease.

V gene TRBV2 combines with J gene TRBJ2-5, with 11 bases aligning to TRBD2. The J segment lost 4 bases and the V segment lost 3 bases, leaving 4 bases of the junction unmatched. Germline values: CDR1 SNHLY, CDR2 FYNNEI. The CDR3 runs 15 residues. CDR3 sequence reads: CASSETSGTRETQYF. The CDR3 DNA is TGTGCCAGCAGTGAGACTAGCGGGACTCGAGAGACCCAGTACTTC.

The rearrangement links TRBV28 to TRBJ2-1; tentatively, D is TRBD2 (5 bases). With 1 base removed from V and 0 bases from J, the gap between germline ends came to 10 bases. This CDR3 is 16 amino acids long. Germline values: CDR1 MDHEN, CDR2 SYDVKM. The CDR3 region has the DNA TGTGCCAGCAGTTTATTTTTGAGGGACTCCTACAATGAGCAGTTCTTC. Translated, it gives CASSLFLRDSYNEQFF.

This clonotype appeared many times. This chain connects TRBV28 to TRBJ2-1, with 9 bases fitting TRBD1. CDR3 length equals 15 residues. Germline values: CDR1 MDHEN, CDR2 SYDVKM. With V trimmed by 7 bases and J by 3 bases, 7 bases remained unmatched. The CDR3 protein is CASNPGDRDYNEQFF. In DNA form, the CDR3 reads TGTGCCAGCAACCCGGGGGACAGGGACTACAATGAGCAGTTCTTC.

This sequence joins TRBV4-1 and TRBJ2-7; D is unresolved. CDR3 length: 12 amino acids. Per germline, CDR1 MGHRA and CDR2 YSYEKL. The ends were cut back, 0 bases at V and 6 bases at J, with 6 bases in the middle. CDR3 loop: CASSQDHIEQYF. The CDR3 bases are TGCGCCAGCAGCCAAGATCATATCGAGCAGTACTTC.

The rearrangement joins TRBV18 to TRBJ2-7; either TRBD1 or TRBD2 may supply D (5 bases each). V was shortened by 2 bases and J by 6 bases, with 11 bases between the two germline ends. The germline V gene encodes CDR1 KGHSH and CDR2 LQKENI. The CDR3 has 13 residues. The chain's CDR3 is CASSPIGDGEQYF. DNA of the CDR3: TGTGCCAGCTCACCAATAGGGGACGGCGAGCAGTACTTC.

This chain joins TRBV3-1 and TRBJ2-7, with unresolved D. V lost 4 bases to trimming and J lost 0 bases, with 13 bases between them. CDR1 and CDR2 from the germline V gene are LGHDT and YNNKEL (reference sequence). The CDR3 loop spans 15 amino acids. CDR3 bases: TGTGCCAGCAGCCGCGAAATGTGGTACTCCTACGAGCAGTACTTC. Protein sequence: CASSREMWYSYEQYF.

This clonotype appeared a few times. V usage is TRBV27 and J usage is TRBJ2-2, with 9 bases matching TRBD1. This CDR3 is built from 18 residues. Looked up from germline, CDR1 is MNHEY and CDR2 is SMNVEV (reference sequence). V was clipped by 5 bases and J by 5 bases; unmatched bases: 15. The CDR3 region is CASSPHPGQGPGTGELFF. CDR3 DNA: TGTGCCAGCAGTCCCCATCCGGGACAGGGCCCTGGTACCGGGGAGCTGTTTTTT.

This clonotype was counted many times. The chain combines TRBV6-1 with TRBJ1-1; the match to TRBD1 covers 8 bases. Germline CDR1 reads MNHNS; CDR2 reads SASEGT. V was pared by 6 bases and J by 5 bases, with 5 bases of the junction left unmatched. The CDR3 is 13 amino acids. The CDR3 DNA is TGTGCCAGCAGGGGACAGGCGGAGACTGAAGCTTTCTTT. Its protein is CASRGQAETEAFF.

This chain uses TRBV20-1 with TRBJ1-1; D is ambiguous. The CDR3 extends over 14 amino acids. The germline gives CDR1 DFQATT, CDR2 SNEGSKA (reference sequence). The ends were cut back, 0 bases at V and 1 base at J, with 9 bases in the middle. CDR3 loop: CSARDLWGNTEAFF. The DNA of the CDR3 is TGCAGTGCTAGAGATCTCTGGGGGAACACTGAAGCTTTCTTT.

CDR3 protein: CASSDLMTGENTIYF. CDR3 DNA: TGTGCCAGCAGTGACCTCATGACAGGGGAGAACACCATATATTTT. The chain links TRBV25-1 to TRBJ1-3; TRBD1 matches at 8 bases. Germline loops: CDR1 MGHDK, CDR2 SYGVNS. CDR3 length equals 15 residues. J lost 7 bases, V lost 3 bases, and 8 bases had no gene match.

The chain has TRBV4-2 and TRBJ2-7, with TRBD2 identical over 9 bases. The germline gives CDR1 LGHNA, CDR2 YNFKEQ. Trimming at V came to 0 bases and at J to 6 bases, leaving 9 bases not matched to a gene. There are 16 residues in the CDR3. The CDR3 nucleotides are TGTGCCAGCAGCCAAGACGTCGCGGGAGGGTTTGGCGAGCAGTACTTC. This gives the protein CASSQDVAGGFGEQYF.

This clonotype was detected only a few times. The chain recombines TRBV20-1 with TRBJ1-2; possible D gene TRBD1, 6 bases. The CDR3 is 14 residues long. The V gene's germline CDR1 is DFQATT and CDR2 SNEGSKA (reference sequence). V lost 0 bases to trimming and J lost 5 bases, with 13 bases between them. CDR3 in DNA: TGCAGTGCTAGAGAGACAGGACGGGGGTATGGCTACACCTTC. Its protein is CSARETGRGYGYTF.

This sequence joins TRBV6-1 and TRBJ2-2, with D perhaps TRBD1 (5 bases). There are 15 residues in the CDR3. From germline, CDR1 is MNHNS and CDR2 SASEGT. The V end was cut by 10 bases, the J end by 4 bases, with 19 bases between. CDR3 region: CATSSGQGSTGELFF. CDR3 bases: TGTGCCACTTCCTCAGGGCAGGGATCCACCGGGGAGCTGTTTTTT.

The chain employs TRBV6-1 and TRBJ2-7; D might be TRBD1 or TRBD2, each matching 6 bases. The CDR3 has 15 amino acids. CDR1 is MNHNS and CDR2 is SASEGT in the germline V gene. V lost 7 bases, J lost 1 base, and 17 bases lay in between. This CDR3 reads CASTLGGLPSYEQYF. Here the CDR3 DNA reads TGTGCCAGCACCCTAGGGGGGCTCCCGTCCTACGAGCAGTACTTC.

V gene TRBV19 combines with J gene TRBJ2-2; TRBD1 agrees at 7 bases. J gave up 4 bases and V 5 bases, and 13 bases lay outside the gene matches. The CDR3 has 17 amino acids. The germline V gene encodes CDR1 LNHDA and CDR2 SQIVND (reference sequence). DNA of the CDR3: TGTGCCAGTAGTGGGCCCCCGACAGGGTCGAGCACCGGGGAGCTGTTTTTT. This gives the protein CASSGPPTGSSTGELFF.

This clonotype was seen repeatedly, ten times or more. This chain uses TRBV28 with TRBJ1-5; D is perhaps TRBD1 (5 bases). CDR1 and CDR2 from the germline V gene are MDHEN and SYDVKM. V dropped 7 bases and J dropped 5 bases, with 15 bases sitting between them. The CDR3 covers 14 residues. The CDR3 spells CASTGGGPYQPQHF. The CDR3 DNA reads TGTGCCAGCACTGGGGGAGGGCCCTATCAGCCCCAGCATTTT.

This clonotype was detected many times. This rearrangement joins TRBV11-2 to TRBJ2-6; 7 positions agree with TRBD1. V trimming: 2 bases; J trimming: 0 bases; junction bases outside the gene matches: 7. The CDR3 extends over 18 amino acids. In germline, CDR1 is SGHAT, CDR2 FQNNGV. This chain's CDR3 is CASSLSWTGRSGANVLTF. CDR3 in DNA: TGTGCCAGCAGCTTATCATGGACAGGACGCTCTGGGGCCAACGTCCTGACTTTC.

This clonotype turned up a few times. The J gene is TRBJ2-5, the V gene TRBV5-1, with D perhaps assigned TRBD1 or TRBD2 (6 bases each). The CDR3 has 15 amino acids. Germline V gene data show CDR1 as SGHRS and CDR2 as YFSETQ. Trimming removed 0 bases at V and 5 bases at J, with 14 bases between. CDR3 in DNA: TGCGCCAGCAGCTTGGGGCCGGGGGCGGGTGAGACCCAGTACTTC. Residues: CASSLGPGAGETQYF. The whole variable domain, remainder taken from reference TRBV5-1 and TRBJ2-5, is KAGVTQTPRYLIKTRGQQVTLSCSPISGHRSVSWYQQTPGQGLQFLFEYFSETQRNKGNFPGRFSGRQFSNSRSEMNVSTLELGDSALYLCASSLGPGAGETQYFGPGTRLLVL.

This sequence joins TRBV7-2 and TRBJ1-1, with a weak D call TRBD1 (5 bases). There are 10 residues in the CDR3. Germline CDR1 SGHTA, CDR2 FQGNSA. CDR3: CVRGWGEAFF. The CDR3 bases are TGTGTAAGGGGATGGGGTGAAGCTTTCTTT. The full variable domain, rest sourced from reference TRBV7-2 and TRBJ1-1, is GAGVSQSPSNKVTEKGKDVELRCDPISGHTALYWYRQSLGQGLEFLIYFQGNSAPDKSGLPSDRFSAERTGGSVSTLTIQRTQQEDSAVYLCVRGWGEAFFGQGTRLTVV.

The gene calls are TRBV5-1 and TRBJ1-1; D is ambiguous. The CDR3 contains 14 residues. Trimming removed 1 base from V and 6 bases from J, with 13 bases in between. Looked up from germline, CDR1 is SGHRS and CDR2 is YFSETQ. The CDR3 DNA reads TGCGCCAGCAGCTTGACGCTATCGATATCTGAAGCTTTCTTT. Translation gives CASSLTLSISEAFF.

CDR3 in amino acids: CASSQSPGISYEQYF. In DNA form, the CDR3 reads TGCGCCAGCAGCCAGTCCCCGGGGATCTCCTACGAGCAGTACTTC. The chain combines TRBV4-1 with TRBJ2-7; a possible D gene is TRBD2 (5 bases). The CDR3 is made up of 15 amino acids. Trimming pared 3 bases from V and 0 bases from J, leaving 12 bases between. Germline V gene data show CDR1 as MGHRA and CDR2 as YSYEKL.